These T cell receptor beta chains were read from a single sample in a study of cytomegalovirus exposure and HLA in healthy donors. Only in-frame clones appear in the TCRdb table, and some are missing; sequencing was by immunoSEQ multiplex PCR. The sample has over 75,000 clones. Specimen: PBMCs. The receptor set was obtained from a girl aged 10 to 17 in good health and CMV-seropositive. CDR3s include the opening cysteine and the closing phenylalanine or tryptophan. A D gene is named only where the DNA matches it firmly.

TRBD1,TRBV29-1,TRBJ1-5,CSVGQGAQPQHF,TGCAGCGTTGGACAGGGGGCTCAGCCCCAGCATTTT
TRBD1,TRBV5-1,TRBJ1-4,CASSLQGSRANEKLFF,TGCGCCAGCAGCTTACAGGGGTCTCGGGCTAATGAAAAACTGTTTTTT
-,TRBV5-1,TRBJ2-1,CASSLGGLNRYNEQFF,TGCGCCAGCAGCTTGGGGGGGCTAAACAGGTACAATGAGCAGTTCTTC
TRBD2,TRBV7-6,TRBJ2-1,CASSLTSGGANEQFF,TGTGCCAGCAGCCTGACTAGCGGGGGGGCAAATGAGCAGTTCTTC
TRBD1,TRBV19,TRBJ2-7,CASSTKTGGYEQYF,TGTGCCAGTAGTACAAAGACAGGGGGGTACGAGCAGTACTTC
-,TRBV7-6,TRBJ1-5,CASSLVGGAGDSNQPQHF,TGTGCCAGCAGCTTAGTTGGGGGGGCGGGGGATAGCAATCAGCCCCAGCATTTT
-,TRBV9,TRBJ2-3,CASSARGGQGTDTQYF,TGTGCCAGCAGCGCCCGCGGGGGACAGGGCACAGATACGCAGTATTTT
-,TRBV5-6,TRBJ1-2,CASSLAVGASYGYTF,TGTGCCAGCAGTTTGGCAGTAGGGGCAAGCTATGGCTACACCTTC
TRBD2,TRBV9,TRBJ2-1,CASSQGTREMDEQFF,TGTGCCAGCAGCCAAGGGACTAGAGAAATGGATGAGCAGTTCTTC
-,TRBV28,TRBJ1-2,CASSPAGGTRAYGYTF,TGTGCCAGCAGTCCGGCGGGGGGGACGAGGGCCTATGGCTACACCTTC
-,TRBV30,TRBJ2-3,CAWSLGGSTDTQYF,TGTGCCTGGAGTTTGGGGGGAAGCACAGATACGCAGTATTTT
-,TRBV5-4,TRBJ1-6,CASSLYLGSYNSPLHF,TGTGCCAGCAGCTTGTATCTAGGAAGCTATAATTCACCCCTCCACTTT
-,TRBV28,TRBJ1-4,CASSLTVATNEKLFF,TGTGCCAGCAGTTTGACAGTTGCAACTAATGAAAAACTGTTTTTT
TRBD1,TRBV6-5,TRBJ1-6,CASSRDRGNSPLHF,TGTGCCAGCAGTCGTGACAGGGGAAATTCACCCCTCCACTTT
TRBD2,TRBV7-9,TRBJ2-7,CASSFRGESYEQYF,TGTGCCAGCAGCTTTCGGGGGGAATCCTACGAGCAGTACTTC
TRBD1,TRBV29-1,TRBJ1-6,CSVRDRPFPPLHF,TGCAGCGTTCGGGACAGGCCATTTCCACCCCTCCACTTT
TRBD1,TRBV29-1,TRBJ1-2,CSGGDRVPYGYTF,TGCAGCGGAGGGGACAGGGTTCCCTATGGCTACACCTTC
-,TRBV6-1,TRBJ1-5,CASIRDEYSNQPQHF,TGTGCCAGCATCAGGGATGAGTATAGCAATCAGCCCCAGCATTTT
TRBD1,TRBV6-6,TRBJ2-7,CASSYFPTGESEQYF,TGTGCCAGCAGTTACTTTCCCACAGGGGAGAGCGAGCAGTACTTC
TRBD1,TRBV4-3,TRBJ1-2,CASSQERDRPYGYTF,TGCGCCAGCAGCCAAGAAAGGGACAGACCCTATGGCTACACCTTC
-,TRBV14,TRBJ1-2,CASSQPGGGGYTF,TGTGCCAGCAGCCAACCTGGGGGGGGCGGCTACACCTTC
-,TRBV9,TRBJ2-3,CASSVIPGLGPSTDTQYF,TGTGCCAGCAGCGTAATCCCAGGGCTGGGTCCTAGCACAGATACGCAGTATTTT
-,TRBV7-9,TRBJ2-5,CASSLAPGGRETQYF,TGTGCCAGCAGCTTAGCTCCAGGGGGGAGGGAGACCCAGTACTTC
-,TRBV6-6,TRBJ2-1,CASQGPSLDEQFF,TGTGCCAGCCAGGGGCCGTCTTTAGATGAGCAGTTCTTC
-,TRBV7-6,TRBJ2-6,CASSLRTVSGANVLTF,TGTGCCAGCAGCCTGCGGACAGTTTCCGGGGCCAACGTCCTGACTTTC
-,TRBV18,TRBJ2-3,CASSGQTDTDTQYF,TGTGCCAGCTCAGGACAGACCGATACAGATACGCAGTATTTT
TRBD2,TRBV7-2,TRBJ2-7,CASSLNSGGLYEQYF,TGTGCCAGCAGCTTAAATAGCGGGGGGCTTTACGAGCAGTACTTC
TRBD1,TRBV4-3,TRBJ1-4,CASSQFPGQGAGKLFF,TGCGCCAGCAGCCAGTTCCCGGGACAGGGGGCTGGAAAACTGTTTTTT
TRBD2,TRBV7-9,TRBJ2-3,CASSRSGGASTDTQYF,TGTGCCAGCAGCCGTAGCGGGGGGGCGTCCACAGATACGCAGTATTTT
-,TRBV6-5,TRBJ1-3,CASSPWGTGNTIYF,TGTGCCAGCAGCCCTTGGGGCACTGGAAACACCATATATTTT
-,TRBV7-2,TRBJ1-2,CASSLALTETLNGYTF,TGTGCCAGCAGCTTAGCGTTGACAGAAACTTTAAATGGCTACACCTTC
-,TRBV4-1,TRBJ1-2,CASSQARQTYGYTF,TGCGCCAGCAGCCAAGCGAGACAGACCTATGGCTACACCTTC
TRBD2,TRBV11-3,TRBJ2-1,CASSLPPLAGGNDEQFF,TGTGCCAGCAGCCTCCCTCCCCTAGCGGGGGGTAACGATGAGCAGTTCTTC
-,TRBV6-1,TRBJ2-6,CASRGGTGGANVLTF,TGTGCCAGCAGGGGCGGGACTGGTGGGGCCAACGTCCTGACTTTC
-,TRBV19,TRBJ2-1,CASKSSRGLVNNEQFF,TGTGCCAGTAAGTCGTCCAGAGGGCTGGTGAACAATGAGCAGTTCTTC
-,TRBV5-1,TRBJ2-2,CASSLFPGVDTGELFF,TGCGCCAGCAGCCTGTTCCCAGGGGTAGACACCGGGGAGCTGTTTTTT
TRBD1,TRBV30,TRBJ2-5,CAWISSTGPETQYF,TGTGCCTGGATCAGTTCGACAGGGCCAGAGACCCAGTACTTC
-,TRBV18,TRBJ2-5,CASSPQLQETQYF,TGTGCCAGCTCACCACAACTACAAGAGACCCAGTACTTC
-,TRBV15,TRBJ2-5,CATSRDQQAETQYF,TGTGCCACCAGCAGAGACCAACAGGCAGAGACCCAGTACTTC
TRBD1,TRBV9,TRBJ1-2,CASSSGQGTYGYTF,TGTGCCAGCAGCTCCGGACAGGGGACCTATGGCTACACCTTC
-,TRBV25-1,TRBJ1-1,CASSTDHIMNTEAFF,TGTGCCAGCAGTACAGACCATATAATGAACACTGAAGCTTTCTTT
TRBD1,TRBV4-3,TRBJ2-2,CASSPGTGSGELFF,TGCGCCAGCAGCCCGGGGACAGGGTCCGGGGAGCTGTTTTTT
-,TRBV6-5,TRBJ1-5,CASAPQGLKIQPQHF,TGTGCCAGCGCACCCCAGGGACTGAAGATTCAGCCCCAGCATTTT
TRBD1,TRBV5-8,TRBJ1-6,CAGMTGGNSPLHF,TGTGCCGGGATGACAGGGGGAAATTCACCCCTCCACTTT
TRBD1,TRBV7-9,TRBJ1-5,CASSGTGGDQPQHF,TGTGCCAGCAGCGGGACAGGGGGTGATCAGCCCCAGCATTTT
TRBD1,TRBV19,TRBJ1-2,CASGQGGYGYTF,TGTGCCAGCGGACAGGGGGGCTATGGCTACACCTTC